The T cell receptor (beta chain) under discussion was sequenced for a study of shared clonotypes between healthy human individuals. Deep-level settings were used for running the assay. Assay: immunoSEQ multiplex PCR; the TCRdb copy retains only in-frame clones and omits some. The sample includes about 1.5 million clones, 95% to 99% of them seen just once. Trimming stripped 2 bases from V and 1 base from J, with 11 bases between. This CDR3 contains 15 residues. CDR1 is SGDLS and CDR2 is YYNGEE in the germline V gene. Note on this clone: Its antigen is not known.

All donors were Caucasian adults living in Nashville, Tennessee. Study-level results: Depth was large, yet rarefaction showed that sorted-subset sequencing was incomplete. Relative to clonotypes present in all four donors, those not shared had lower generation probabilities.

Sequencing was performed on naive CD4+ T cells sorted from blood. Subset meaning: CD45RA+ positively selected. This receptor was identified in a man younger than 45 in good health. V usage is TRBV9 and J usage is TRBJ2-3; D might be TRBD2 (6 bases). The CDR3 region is CASSVLAPRTDTQYF. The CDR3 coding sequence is TGTGCCAGCAGCGTGCTAGCGCCCCGCACAGATACGCAGTATTTT.